The clone carrying this TCR beta chain has just a few counts. Its antigen is unidentified. This entry belongs to a study of early T cells in non-severe SARS-CoV-2 infection. Study-wide points: Database matching using VDJdb favored anti-spike CD8 responses, with private and CD4 specificities left missing.

This CDR3 spans 16 amino acids. Trimming stripped 2 bases from V and 5 bases from J, with 15 bases between. Unique molecular identifier tags were affixed to discrete cDNA molecules. TCRdb reprocessed the 5' RACE reads with MiXCR, giving one entry per CDR3 protein. The sample includes approximately 97,000 distinct CDR3 sequences, around 13% seen only once; the top ten take approximately 6%. The specimen sequenced was whole blood. The source of this sequence is an adult who was a healthcare worker with PCR-confirmed SARS-CoV-2 infection or an uninfected control (not recorded which). The genes are TRBV12-3 or TRBV12-4 and TRBJ1-4; no reliable D call. Written as DNA, the CDR3 is TGTGCCAGCAGTTTATTTAAGAGCCGGTCAAATGAAAAACTGTTTTTT. This encodes CASSLFKSRSNEKLFF.